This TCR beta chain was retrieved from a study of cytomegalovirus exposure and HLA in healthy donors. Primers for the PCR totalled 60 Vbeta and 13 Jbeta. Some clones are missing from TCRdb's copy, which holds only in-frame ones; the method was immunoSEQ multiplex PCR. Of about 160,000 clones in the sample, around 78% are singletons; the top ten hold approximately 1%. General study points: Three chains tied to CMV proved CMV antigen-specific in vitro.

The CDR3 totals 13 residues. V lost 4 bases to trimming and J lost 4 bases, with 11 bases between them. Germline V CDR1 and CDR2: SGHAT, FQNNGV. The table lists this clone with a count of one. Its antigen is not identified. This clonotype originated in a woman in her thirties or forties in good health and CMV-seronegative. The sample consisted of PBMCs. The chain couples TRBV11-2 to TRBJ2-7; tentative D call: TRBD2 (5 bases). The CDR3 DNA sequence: TGTGCCAGCAGCTCCGGGCGGAGGTACGAGCAGTACTTC. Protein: CASSSGRRYEQYF. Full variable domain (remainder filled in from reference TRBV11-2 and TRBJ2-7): EAGVAQSPRYKIIEKRQSVAFWCNPISGHATLYWYQQILGQGPKLLIQFQNNGVVDDSQLPKDRFSAERLKGVDSTLKIQPAKLEDSAVYLCASSSGRRYEQYFGPGTRLTVT.